A selection of T cell receptor beta chains follows, all from one sample in a study of blood T cell repertoires in COVID-19. TCRdb's table, derived via immunoSEQ multiplex PCR, lists solely in-frame clones and lacks some. The sample has a few hundred thousand clones, around 83% seen once; the top ten hold 6.6%. Sequenced material: PBMCs or T cells enriched from blood (not recorded which). These TCRs come from a woman aged 50 to 65 who had been exposed to COVID-19. The CDR3 runs from the conserved cysteine through the conserved F or W. The D gene is left open where the match is weak. A row's size may be missing; if present it is once, few, many or a size class.

J gene,CDR3 length,D gene,clone size,V gene,CDR3 DNA,CDR3 protein
TRBJ2-7,14,TRBD1,-,TRBV7-8,TGTGCCAGCAGCTTAGAGGGGGCTGGCTACGAGCAGTACTTC,CASSLEGAGYEQYF
TRBJ2-7,13,-,-,TRBV7-9,TGTGCCAGCAGCCCGGGATCTACCTACGAGCAGTACTTC,CASSPGSTYEQYF
TRBJ1-2,11,-,-,TRBV7-9,TGTGCCAGCAGCCTTGGACAGGGCTACACCTTC,CASSLGQGYTF
TRBJ1-2,13,-,-,TRBV27,TGTGCCAGCAGTTTCGGAAGGGGCTATGGCTACACCTTC,CASSFGRGYGYTF
TRBJ2-6,17,TRBD1,-,TRBV27,TGTGCCAGCAGTCCGACAGGGGGCGGCTCTGGGGCCAACGTCCTGACTTTC,CASSPTGGGSGANVLTF
TRBJ1-3,14,-,-,TRBV11-2,TGTGCCAGCAGCTTAGCAGGAGGGGGAAACACCATATATTTT,CASSLAGGGNTIYF
TRBJ2-2,15,TRBD1,-,TRBV5-1,TGCGCCAGCAGCCCCAGGACAGGATCGATCGGGGAGCTGTTTTTT,CASSPRTGSIGELFF
TRBJ1-4,16,TRBD1,-,TRBV4-3,TGCGCCAGCAGCCAGGGGCAGGCAGGGGGGAATGAAAAACTGTTTTTT,CASSQGQAGGNEKLFF
TRBJ2-5,16,-,-,TRBV12-2,TGTGCAAGTCGCTTAGCGCGGTATTGCGGGGGAGAGACCCAGTACTTC,CASRLARYCGGETQYF
TRBJ1-1,13,-,many,TRBV10-1,TGCGCCAGCAGTGCATCGCCGTTGAGTGAAGCTTTCTTT,CASSASPLSEAFF
TRBJ2-3,16,-,-,TRBV28,TGTGCCAGCAGTTTAAACCCCGGGACTGGCACAGATACGCAGTATTTT,CASSLNPGTGTDTQYF
TRBJ2-5,15,-,-,TRBV7-2,TGTGCCAGCAGCTCCCCGGTAGGAGGTTGGAAGACCCAGTACTTC,CASSSPVGGWKTQYF
TRBJ2-1,15,TRBD2,-,TRBV19,TGTGCCAGTAGCCCAGCGGGGATCCCCTACAATGAGCAGTTCTTC,CASSPAGIPYNEQFF
TRBJ2-5,15,-,-,TRBV4-2,TGTGCCAGCAGCCAAGATCAAGGGGGTCGAGAGACCCAGTACTTC,CASSQDQGGRETQYF
TRBJ1-1,15,-,-,TRBV13,TGTGCCAGCAGCCCGAGGACACCCGCGCCCACTGAAGCTTTCTTT,CASSPRTPAPTEAFF
TRBJ1-6,14,-,-,TRBV5-4,TGTGCCAGCAGCGCGGAGACGGGGAATTCACCCCTCCACTTT,CASSAETGNSPLHF
TRBJ2-3,15,-,-,TRBV5-6,TGTGCCAGCAGCCCAGGGGGCGCGGGAGCAGATACGCAGTATTTT,CASSPGGAGADTQYF
TRBJ2-7,14,TRBD2,-,TRBV6-2/TRBV6-3,TGTGCCAGCAGCCGCCAACCGGGACTACTGGAGCAGTACTTC,CASSRQPGLLEQYF
TRBJ1-6,16,-,-,TRBV7-9,TGTGCCAGCAGCCCTCTCCGGAGCTCCTATAATTCACCCCTCCACTTT,CASSPLRSSYNSPLHF
TRBJ2-7,15,TRBD1,-,TRBV5-1,TGCGCCAGCAGCCAAGACGGACAGGGGGCCGGGGAGCAGTACTTC,CASSQDGQGAGEQYF
TRBJ1-4,17,TRBD1,once,TRBV5-5,TGTGCCAGCAGTATCGACAGGGACGCCCCATCTAATGAAAAACTGTTTTTT,CASSIDRDAPSNEKLFF
TRBJ1-1,14,-,-,TRBV7-2,TGTGCCAGCAGCTTAGCGGGCAGGGAATTTCAAGCTTTCTTT,CASSLAGREFQAFF
TRBJ1-6,15,TRBD1,few,TRBV11-2,TGTGCCAGCAGCTTAGCTGGACAGGGACGGTCACCCCTCCACTTT,CASSLAGQGRSPLHF
TRBJ1-3,15,TRBD1,-,TRBV5-6,TGTGCCAGCAGCTATTTAGACAGGGAGGCAAACACCATATATTTT,CASSYLDREANTIYF
TRBJ1-2,16,-,-,TRBV18,TGTGCCAGCTCCGGCGGGCAGGTCCGCGCGGCCTATGGCTACACCTTC,CASSGGQVRAAYGYTF
TRBJ1-1,13,-,-,TRBV11-2,TGTGCCAGCAGCTTAGATCAGCGTTCTGAGGCTTTCTTT,CASSLDQRSEAFF
TRBJ1-1,15,TRBD1,-,TRBV18,TGTGCCAGCTCACCAGTGACGGGACAGGGAGCTGAAGCTTTCTTT,CASSPVTGQGAEAFF
TRBJ1-1,13,-,-,TRBV20-1,TGCAGTGCTAGTACCGGGACTCCTAAGGGAGCTTTCTTT,CSASTGTPKGAFF
TRBJ2-3,19,TRBD1,-,TRBV24-1,TGTGCCACCAGTGACTCTGACCCGGGACAGGGGGCCGAGACAGATACGCAGTATTTT,CATSDSDPGQGAETDTQYF